This T cell receptor beta chain was found in a study of OX40 agonist ivuxolimab in advanced cancers. CDR1 and CDR2 from the germline V gene are KGHSH and LQKENI. CDR3 length equals 14 residues. The V end lost 2 bases, the J end lost 6 bases, and 12 bases lay between the germline ends. Using immunoSEQ multiplex PCR, the repertoire was profiled, and TCRdb retains in-frame clones only, with some absent. The sample consists of about 82,000 clones, about 91% of them appearing once. The input for sequencing was CD4+ or CD8+ T cells sorted from blood, taken in a trial of the OX40 agonist ivuxolimab. The chain recombines TRBV18 with TRBJ2-3, with D unclear. This receptor was identified in an adult with an advanced solid tumor such as melanoma, head and neck, liver or kidney cancer. In DNA, the CDR3 is TGTGCCAGCTCACCAACCGGGCCTAAGGATACGCAGTATTTT. The encoded protein is CASSPTGPKDTQYF.